These 12 T cell receptor beta chains came from one sample sequenced in a study of blood T cells in healthy people across ages. The authors ran a second PCR of about 7 to 11 cycles using a sample-barcoded 5' primer and a J-beta primer mix. MiXCR, run by TCRdb on the 5' RACE reads, gives a single entry per CDR3 protein. The top ten clones hold just over 4% of a sample with about 1.5 million distinct CDR3 sequences, roughly 43% of them seen once. The sample consisted of blood. All receptors derive from a woman under 30 in good health.

This sequence joins TRBV20-1 and TRBJ1-5; D gene ambiguous. Trimming removed 5 bases at V and 2 bases at J, with 13 bases between. In germline, CDR1 is DFQATT, CDR2 SNEGSKA (reference sequence). The CDR3 has 14 residues. The CDR3 region is CSARKNWGNQPQHF. For the CDR3, the DNA is TGCAGTGCTCGAAAAAACTGGGGCAATCAGCCCCAGCATTTT.

On this clonotype itself: The junction and the germline gene differ at one end; a read error may be behind it. The chain has TRBV7-2 and TRBJ2-5; D unresolved. The germline V gene encodes CDR1 SGHTA and CDR2 FQGNSA. This CDR3 has 13 amino acids. CDR3 DNA sequence: TGTGCCAGCAGCTCAAAGAGCGTAGAGGCCCAGTACTTC. It codes for CASSSKSVEAQYF.

This clonotype was seen only a few times. V and J are TRBV6-5 and TRBJ2-5; 7 nucleotides match TRBD1. This CDR3 is 14 amino acids long. Germline V gives CDR1 MNHEY, CDR2 SVGAGI. Germline trimming cut 6 bases from V and 5 bases from J; bases unmatched to any gene: 9. Here the CDR3 DNA reads TGTGCCAGCAGGTATTCCAGGGGGACGGAGACCCAGTACTTC. It codes for CASRYSRGTETQYF.

The chain recombines TRBV20-1 with TRBJ2-2; no clear D gene. Germline CDR1 DFQATT, CDR2 SNEGSKA (reference sequence). This CDR3 region has 14 residues. The V and J ends lost 3 bases and 0 bases respectively, with 8 bases between them. In DNA, the CDR3 is TGCAGTGCTAGTAAGAACGCGAACACCGGGGAGCTGTTTTTT. Amino acids: CSASKNANTGELFF.

This clonotype was recorded once. The chain recombines TRBV2 with TRBJ2-5, with a possible D match to TRBD1 (6 bases). This CDR3 comprises 14 residues. V dropped 4 bases and J dropped 0 bases, with 9 bases sitting between them. CDR1 is SNHLY, CDR2 FYNNEI, per germline. CDR3 amino acids: CASSGDINQETQYF. For the CDR3, the DNA is TGTGCCAGCAGTGGGGACATAAACCAAGAGACCCAGTACTTC.

This clonotype appeared a single time. The chain has TRBV20-1 and TRBJ1-2; the D gene is possibly TRBD1 (6 bases). Germline values: CDR1 DFQATT, CDR2 SNEGSKA (reference sequence). The CDR3 contains 15 residues. Deletions cut 0 bases from V and 3 bases from J, with 14 bases between. The CDR3 is CSARDIWRGHYGYTF. The CDR3 nucleotides are TGCAGTGCTAGAGATATTTGGCGGGGGCACTATGGCTACACCTTC.

This rearrangement joins TRBV12-3 or TRBV12-4 to TRBJ1-1, with D possibly being TRBD1 (5 bases). Trimming removed 0 bases from V and 8 bases from J, with 10 bases in between. The CDR3 has 13 amino acids. The CDR3 DNA sequence: TGTGCCAGCAGTTTAGCGATCGGGGGGGAAGCTTTCTTT. Protein product: CASSLAIGGEAFF.

This clonotype has ten or more counts. The gene calls are TRBV4-2 and TRBJ2-3, with 8 bases that match TRBD2. Germline V gives CDR1 LGHNA, CDR2 YNFKEQ. The CDR3 contains 16 residues. The V and J ends lost 1 base and 2 bases, in that order; junction bases with no gene match: 5. The CDR3 nucleotides read TGTGCCAGCAGCCAAGTTTTAGCGGGGTCCACAGATACGCAGTATTTT. Protein: CASSQVLAGSTDTQYF.

This clonotype was found a few times. The gene calls are TRBV4-3 and TRBJ2-3; tentatively, D is TRBD1 or TRBD2 (7 bases each). Germline CDR1 and CDR2: LGHNA and YSLEER. V lost 1 base to trimming and J lost 6 bases, with 11 bases between them. The CDR3 sequence is 14 residues long. CDR3 sequence: CASSQGQGGDTQYF. Written as DNA, the CDR3 is TGCGCCAGCAGCCAAGGTCAGGGGGGGGATACGCAGTATTTT.

This sequence joins TRBV27 and TRBJ2-7; perhaps TRBD2 as D (6 bases). V gave up 0 bases and J gave up 6 bases, with 9 bases separating them. Germline-derived CDR1 and CDR2 are MNHEY and SMNVEV (reference sequence). The CDR3 is 13 amino acids. The CDR3 nucleotides read TGTGCCAGCAGTTTATCGGGAGGAGGCGAGCAGTACTTC. This codes for CASSLSGGGEQYF.

The genes are TRBV11-2 and TRBJ1-1; D gene uncertain. The V end lost 5 bases, the J end lost 11 bases, and 15 bases lay between the germline ends. From germline, CDR1 is SGHAT and CDR2 FQNNGV. The CDR3 is 12 residues long. The CDR3 loop reads CASSGLDVLAFF. CDR3 coding DNA: TGTGCCAGCAGCGGTCTGGACGTGTTGGCTTTCTTT.

This sequence joins TRBV13 and TRBJ2-1; no firm D call. Per germline, CDR1 PRHDT and CDR2 FYEKMQ (reference sequence). Between the trimmed V and J ends, which lost 1 base and 8 bases, there was a span of 12 bases. The CDR3 covers 14 residues. The CDR3 DNA sequence: TGTGCCAGCAGCTTAGCATTATCAAACGATGAGCAGTTCTTC. It is translated as CASSLALSNDEQFF.